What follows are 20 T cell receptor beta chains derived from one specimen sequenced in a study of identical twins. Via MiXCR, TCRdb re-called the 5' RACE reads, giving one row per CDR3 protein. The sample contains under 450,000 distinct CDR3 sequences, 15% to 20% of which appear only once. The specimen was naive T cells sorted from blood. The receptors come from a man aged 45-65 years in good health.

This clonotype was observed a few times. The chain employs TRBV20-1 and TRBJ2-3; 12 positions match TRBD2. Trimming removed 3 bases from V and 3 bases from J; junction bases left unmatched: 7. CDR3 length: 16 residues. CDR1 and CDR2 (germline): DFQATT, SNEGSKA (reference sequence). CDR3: CSASDRLAGATDTQYF. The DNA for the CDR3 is TGCAGTGCTAGTGATCGACTAGCGGGGGCAACAGATACGCAGTATTTT.

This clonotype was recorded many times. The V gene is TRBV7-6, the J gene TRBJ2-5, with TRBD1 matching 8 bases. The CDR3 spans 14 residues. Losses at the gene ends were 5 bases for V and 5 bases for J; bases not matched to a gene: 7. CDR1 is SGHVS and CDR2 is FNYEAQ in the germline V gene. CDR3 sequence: CASSRDQGAETQYF. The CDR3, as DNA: TGTGCCAGCAGCCGCGATCAGGGGGCCGAGACCCAGTACTTC.

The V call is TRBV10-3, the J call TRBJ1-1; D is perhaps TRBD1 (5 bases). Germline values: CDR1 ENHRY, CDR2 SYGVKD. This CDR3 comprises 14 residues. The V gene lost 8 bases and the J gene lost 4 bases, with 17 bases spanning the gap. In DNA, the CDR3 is TGTGCCATCCATGCCGGGTGGGACGGCACTGAAGCTTTCTTT. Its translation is CAIHAGWDGTEAFF.

CDR3 protein: CASGTKSGASYEQYF. The CDR3 DNA sequence: TGCGCCAGCGGTACCAAGTCTGGGGCAAGCTACGAGCAGTACTTC. The chain carries TRBV4-3 and TRBJ2-7; D is possibly TRBD1 (5 bases). V lost 8 bases, J lost 3 bases, and 20 bases lay in between. This CDR3 has 15 amino acids. Germline values: CDR1 LGHNA, CDR2 YSLEER.

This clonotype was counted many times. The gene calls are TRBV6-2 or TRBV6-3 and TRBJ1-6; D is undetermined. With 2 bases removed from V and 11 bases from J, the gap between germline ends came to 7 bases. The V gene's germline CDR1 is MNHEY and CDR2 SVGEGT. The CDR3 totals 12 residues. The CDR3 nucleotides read TGTGCCAGCAGTTACGGTGGAGCACCCCTCCACTTT. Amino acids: CASSYGGAPLHF.

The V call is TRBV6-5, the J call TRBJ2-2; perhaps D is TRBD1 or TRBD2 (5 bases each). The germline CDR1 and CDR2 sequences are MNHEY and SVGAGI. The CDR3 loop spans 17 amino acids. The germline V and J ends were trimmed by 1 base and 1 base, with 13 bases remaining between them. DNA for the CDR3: TGTGCCAGCAGTTACTTTTCGGGGCCAATGAACACCGGGGAGCTGTTTTTT. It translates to CASSYFSGPMNTGELFF.

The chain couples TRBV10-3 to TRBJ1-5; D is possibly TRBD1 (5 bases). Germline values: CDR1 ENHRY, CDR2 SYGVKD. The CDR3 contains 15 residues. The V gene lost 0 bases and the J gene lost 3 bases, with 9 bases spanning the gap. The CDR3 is CAISESGGVNQPQHF. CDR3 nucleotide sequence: TGTGCCATCAGTGAGTCGGGAGGGGTCAATCAGCCCCAGCATTTT.

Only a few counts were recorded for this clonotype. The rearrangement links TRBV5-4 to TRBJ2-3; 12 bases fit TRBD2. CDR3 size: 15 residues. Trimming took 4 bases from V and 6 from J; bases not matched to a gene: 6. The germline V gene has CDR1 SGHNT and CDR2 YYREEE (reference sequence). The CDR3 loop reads CASSPGLAGWDTQYF. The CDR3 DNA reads TGTGCCAGCAGCCCCGGACTAGCGGGATGGGATACGCAGTATTTT.

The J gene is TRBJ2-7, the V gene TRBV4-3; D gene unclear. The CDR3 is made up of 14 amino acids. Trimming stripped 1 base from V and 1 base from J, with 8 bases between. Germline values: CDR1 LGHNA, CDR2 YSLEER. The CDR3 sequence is CASSQASRSYEQYF. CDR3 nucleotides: TGCGCCAGCAGCCAAGCGAGCAGATCCTACGAGCAGTACTTC.

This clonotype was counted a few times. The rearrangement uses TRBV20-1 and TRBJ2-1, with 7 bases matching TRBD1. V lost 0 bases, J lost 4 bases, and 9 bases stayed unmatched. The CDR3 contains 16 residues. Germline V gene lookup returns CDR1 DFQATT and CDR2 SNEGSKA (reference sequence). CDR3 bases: TGCAGTGCTAGAGATTTGGACAGGCCGCCTTACAATGAGCAGTTCTTC. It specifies CSARDLDRPPYNEQFF.

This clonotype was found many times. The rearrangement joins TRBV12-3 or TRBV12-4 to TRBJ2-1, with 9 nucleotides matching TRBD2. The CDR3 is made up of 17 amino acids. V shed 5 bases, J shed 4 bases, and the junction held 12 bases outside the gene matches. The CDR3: CASSPTAGGPRYNEQFF. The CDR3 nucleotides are TGTGCCAGCAGTCCTACTGCGGGGGGGCCACGATACAATGAGCAGTTCTTC.

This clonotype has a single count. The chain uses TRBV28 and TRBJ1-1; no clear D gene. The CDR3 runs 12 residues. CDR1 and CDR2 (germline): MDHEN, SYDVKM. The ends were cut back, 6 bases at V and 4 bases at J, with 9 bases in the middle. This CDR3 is CASRYSGTEAFF. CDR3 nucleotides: TGTGCCAGCAGGTACAGTGGCACTGAAGCTTTCTTT.

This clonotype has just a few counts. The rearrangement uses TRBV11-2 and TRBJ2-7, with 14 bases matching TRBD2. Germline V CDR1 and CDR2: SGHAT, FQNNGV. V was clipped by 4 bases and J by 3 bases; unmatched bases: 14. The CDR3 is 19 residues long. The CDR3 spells CASSSDGTSGSRWGYEQYF. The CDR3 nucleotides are TGTGCCAGCAGCTCGGACGGGACTAGCGGGAGTCGGTGGGGCTACGAGCAGTACTTC.

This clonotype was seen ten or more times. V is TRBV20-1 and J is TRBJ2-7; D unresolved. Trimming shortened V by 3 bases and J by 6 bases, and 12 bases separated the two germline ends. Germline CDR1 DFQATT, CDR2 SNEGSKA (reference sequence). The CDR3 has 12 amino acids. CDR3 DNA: TGCAGTGCTAGTGCACCCGGACCCGAGCAGTACTTC. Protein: CSASAPGPEQYF.

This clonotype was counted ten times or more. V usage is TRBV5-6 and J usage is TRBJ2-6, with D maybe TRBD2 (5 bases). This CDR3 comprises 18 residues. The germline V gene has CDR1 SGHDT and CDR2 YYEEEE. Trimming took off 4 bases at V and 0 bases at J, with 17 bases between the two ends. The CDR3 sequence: CASSPGGYGFSGANVLTF. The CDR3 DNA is TGTGCCAGCAGCCCTGGCGGGTACGGGTTCTCTGGGGCCAACGTCCTGACTTTC.

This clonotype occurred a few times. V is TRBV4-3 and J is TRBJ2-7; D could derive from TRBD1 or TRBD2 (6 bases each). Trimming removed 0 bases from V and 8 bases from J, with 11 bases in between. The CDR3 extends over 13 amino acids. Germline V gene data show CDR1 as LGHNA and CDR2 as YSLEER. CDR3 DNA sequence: TGCGCCAGCAGCCAAGAGAAGGGGGGACAGCAGTACTTC. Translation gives CASSQEKGGQQYF.

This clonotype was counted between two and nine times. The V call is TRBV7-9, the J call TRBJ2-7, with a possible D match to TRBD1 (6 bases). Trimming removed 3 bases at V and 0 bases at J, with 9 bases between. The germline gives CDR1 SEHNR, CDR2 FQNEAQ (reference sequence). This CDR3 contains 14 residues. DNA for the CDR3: TGTGCCAGCAGCTTCGACAGGAACTCCTACGAGCAGTACTTC. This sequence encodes CASSFDRNSYEQYF.

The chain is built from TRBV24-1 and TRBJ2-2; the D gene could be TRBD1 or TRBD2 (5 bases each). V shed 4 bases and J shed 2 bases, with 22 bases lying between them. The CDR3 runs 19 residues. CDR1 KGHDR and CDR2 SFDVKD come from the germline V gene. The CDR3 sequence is CATSDARARADPNTGELFF. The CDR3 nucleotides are TGTGCCACCAGTGACGCCAGGGCGCGGGCTGATCCTAACACCGGGGAGCTGTTTTTT.

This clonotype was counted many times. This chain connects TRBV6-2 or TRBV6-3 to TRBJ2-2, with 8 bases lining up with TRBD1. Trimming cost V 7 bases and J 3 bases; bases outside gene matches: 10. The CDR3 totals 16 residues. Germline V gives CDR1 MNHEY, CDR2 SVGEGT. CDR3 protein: CASNDLPGQDTGELFF. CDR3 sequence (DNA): TGTGCCAGCAACGACCTTCCGGGACAGGACACCGGGGAGCTGTTTTTT.

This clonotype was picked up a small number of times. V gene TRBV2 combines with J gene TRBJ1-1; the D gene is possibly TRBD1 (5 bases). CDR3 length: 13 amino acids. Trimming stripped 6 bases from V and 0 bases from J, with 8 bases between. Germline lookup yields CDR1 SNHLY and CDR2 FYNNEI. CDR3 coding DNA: TGTGCCAGCAGACAGGAGATGAACACTGAAGCTTTCTTT. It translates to CASRQEMNTEAFF. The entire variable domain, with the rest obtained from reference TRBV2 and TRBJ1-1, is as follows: EPEVTQTPSHQVTQMGQEVILRCVPISNHLYFYWYRQILGQKVEFLVSFYNNEISEKSEIFDDQFSVERPDGSNFTLKIRSTKLEDSAMYFCASRQEMNTEAFFGQGTRLTVV.